The next 23 T cell receptor beta chains were all read from a single sample in a study of post-analysis software for immune sequencing data. Overall study results and limits: Controls had lower frequencies than patients of roughly five TRBV segments, which included TRBV5-6, TRBV5-1 and TRBV20-1.

These receptors' antigens are unknown. Every TCR beta cDNA library bore unique molecular identifiers. Each CDR3 protein is one row after TCRdb ran MiXCR on the PCR reads. This table holds more than 500,000 distinct CDR3 sequences, roughly 34% found once. Sequencing input: blood. The receptors were sampled from a girl aged 2 to 17 with multiple sclerosis.

This clonotype turned up a few times. The junction departs from the called germline gene at one end, perhaps through a read error. This chain links TRBV6-1 with TRBJ1-5; the match to TRBD1 covers 9 bases. The CDR3 totals 15 residues. Germline CDR1 and CDR2: MNHNS and SASEGT. The CDR3 DNA reads as TGTGCCAGCAGCGAAGGACAGGGGAGCAATCAGCCCCAGCATTTT. Its translation: CASSEGQGSNQPQHF.

The rearrangement links TRBV5-1 to TRBJ2-1, with 13 positions matching TRBD2. The J call is doubtful: the DNA matches TRBJ2-7 better. CDR3 length equals 18 residues. The germline V gene encodes CDR1 SGHRS and CDR2 YFSETQ. This CDR3 is CASSPGLAGDPTYNEQYF. CDR3 in DNA: TGCGCCAGCAGTCCCGGACTAGCGGGAGATCCAACCTACAATGAGCAGTACTTC.

The V call is TRBV6-1, the J call TRBJ1-1; possible D gene TRBD1, 6 bases. There are 15 residues in the CDR3. The germline gives CDR1 MNHNS, CDR2 SASEGT. V gave up 2 bases and J gave up 12 bases, with 22 bases separating them. CDR3 amino acids: CASSEFSRVGGKTFF. CDR3 in DNA: TGTGCCAGCAGTGAATTTTCTCGGGTAGGGGGGAAAACTTTCTTT.

V is TRBV15 and J is TRBJ1-4, with D possibly matching TRBD1 (5 bases). The V end was cut by 5 bases, the J end by 9 bases, with 19 bases between. Germline assignment: CDR1 LNHNV and CDR2 YYDKDF (reference sequence). The CDR3 contains 15 residues. CDR3 sequence: CATSLRDPGAKKLFF. CDR3 in DNA: TGTGCCACCAGCTTGCGGGACCCAGGAGCTAAAAAACTGTTTTTT.

Notes on this clonotype: A junction end diverges from the germline sequence, so it may reflect a read error. The chain links TRBV7-2 to TRBJ2-7; TRBD1 agrees at 7 bases. This CDR3 spans 14 amino acids. The germline V gene has CDR1 SGHTA and CDR2 FQGNSA. In nucleotides, the CDR3 is TGTGCCGGCAGCCCGATCGGGACAGCCTACGAGCAGTACTTC. Translated, it gives CAGSPIGTAYEQYF.

The chain employs TRBV5-1 and TRBJ2-1; D is uncertain. The CDR3 is made up of 14 amino acids. V lost 0 bases, J lost 7 bases, and 11 bases lay in between. The V gene's germline CDR1 is SGHRS and CDR2 YFSETQ. CDR3 sequence (DNA): TGCGCCAGCAGCTTGGCCAATAGGCGAAATGAGCAGTTCTTC. Its protein is CASSLANRRNEQFF.

This sequence joins TRBV5-5 and TRBJ2-7; 11 bases align to TRBD1. CDR3 length: 16 amino acids. V lost 6 bases, J lost 1 base, and 9 bases stayed unmatched. The germline gives CDR1 SGHKS, CDR2 YYEKEE (reference sequence). The chain's CDR3 is CASTNFGTGGSYEQYF. The CDR3 nucleotides read TGTGCCAGCACCAATTTTGGGACAGGGGGTTCCTACGAGCAGTACTTC.

This clonotype was detected ten times or more. The chain carries TRBV6-5 and TRBJ1-5, with D possibly being TRBD1 (6 bases). The V end was cut by 0 bases, the J end by 2 bases, with 11 bases between. This CDR3 has 16 residues. Germline V gene lookup returns CDR1 MNHEY and CDR2 SVGAGI. The CDR3 loop is CASSYSGGGGNQPQHF. CDR3 coding DNA: TGTGCCAGCAGTTACTCAGGGGGAGGTGGCAATCAGCCCCAGCATTTT.

The chain links TRBV9 to TRBJ2-5; TRBD2 matches 11 bases. The CDR3 has 16 amino acids. The ends lost 2 bases at V and 1 base at J; junction bases unmatched: 4. CDR1 is SGDLS and CDR2 is YYNGEE in the germline V gene. The CDR3 is CASSVLTSGGQETQYF. CDR3 in DNA: TGTGCCAGCAGCGTTCTAACTAGCGGGGGCCAAGAGACCCAGTACTTC.

The chain links TRBV4-1 to TRBJ2-7, with D tentatively TRBD1 or TRBD2 (5 bases each). The better agreement between TRBJ2-4 and the DNA end casts doubt on the J call. CDR1 MGHRA and CDR2 YSYEKL come from the germline V gene. This CDR3 has 16 amino acids. The DNA for the CDR3 is TGCGCCAGCAGCCAAGTGGGCAGGGACGCCAAAAACATTCAGTACTTC. It translates to CASSQVGRDAKNIQYF.

This chain joins TRBV29-1 and TRBJ2-3; tentative D call: TRBD2 (6 bases). This CDR3 has 14 residues. Per the germline V gene, CDR1 is SQVTM and CDR2 is ANQGSEA. The V gene lost 3 bases and the J gene lost 0 bases, with 10 bases spanning the gap. The CDR3: CSVDVGTSTDTQYF. CDR3 sequence (DNA): TGCAGCGTTGATGTTGGGACTAGCACAGATACGCAGTATTTT.

The chain has TRBV29-1 and TRBJ1-1; D is undetermined. The CDR3 loop spans 13 amino acids. V lost 1 base and J lost 0, with 6 bases in between. The germline V gene encodes CDR1 SQVTM and CDR2 ANQGSEA. The CDR3 protein is CSVEGAMNTEAFF. DNA for the CDR3: TGCAGCGTTGAAGGGGCAATGAACACTGAAGCTTTCTTT.

This clonotype was observed a handful of times. The rearrangement uses TRBV10-3 and TRBJ2-7; 7 bases agree with TRBD2. Germline-derived CDR1 and CDR2 are ENHRY and SYGVKD. V was clipped by 5 bases and J by 9 bases; unmatched bases: 10. The length of the CDR3 is 13 residues. The CDR3 spells CAISLYQGGAQYF. The CDR3 DNA sequence: TGTGCCATCAGTCTATACCAGGGAGGGGCGCAGTACTTC.

This chain uses TRBV25-1 with TRBJ1-1; no clear D gene. This CDR3 has 14 amino acids. Trimming took 3 bases from V and 1 from J, leaving 9 bases between them. Germline CDR1 and CDR2: MGHDK and SYGVNS. CDR3 loop: CASSDSPGNTEAFF. The CDR3 coding sequence is TGTGCCAGCAGTGATTCCCCAGGGAACACTGAAGCTTTCTTT.

This clonotype was detected a few times. V usage is TRBV4-1 and J usage is TRBJ2-3; the match to TRBD2 covers 13 bases. Germline trimming cut 4 bases from V and 0 bases from J; bases unmatched to any gene: 10. The CDR3 contains 19 residues. CDR1 and CDR2 from the germline V gene are MGHRA and YSYEKL. CDR3 in DNA: TGCGCCAGCAGCCCGAGGACTAGCGGGGGATACACTAGCACAGATACGCAGTATTTT. It yields the protein CASSPRTSGGYTSTDTQYF.

The chain uses TRBV20-1 and TRBJ2-1, with D unresolved. V lost 1 base and J 0 bases, leaving 10 bases between the germline ends. The CDR3 is 15 amino acids. CDR1 is DFQATT and CDR2 is SNEGSKA in the germline V gene (reference sequence). DNA for the CDR3: TGCAGTGCTAGAGTCGCAGAGAGCTCCTACAATGAGCAGTTCTTC. Translation: CSARVAESSYNEQFF.

The rearrangement joins TRBV6-5 to TRBJ1-1; 7 positions match TRBD1. Unmatched junction bases numbered 14, after V lost 6 bases and J lost 4 bases. In germline, CDR1 is MNHEY, CDR2 SVGAGI. The CDR3 contains 16 residues. The CDR3 sequence is CASRRGTEGVRTEAFF. In DNA form, the CDR3 reads TGTGCCAGCAGGAGAGGGACAGAGGGGGTTCGCACTGAAGCTTTCTTT.

The V gene is TRBV21-1, the J gene TRBJ2-4; the table's D gene call, TRBD2, was not cross checked with the DNA. Judging by the DNA end, TRBJ2-7 fits better; the J call may be wrong. TRBV21-1 is flagged as a pseudogene. This CDR3 has 15 residues. CDR3 coding DNA: TGTGCCAGCAGCCAAACTAGCGGGGGACCTTACGAGCAGTACTTC. As protein: CASSQTSGGPYEQYF.

This chain uses TRBV7-2 with TRBJ1-5, with D unresolved. Germline values: CDR1 SGHTA, CDR2 FQGNSA. Trimming took 4 bases from V and 7 from J, leaving 14 bases between them. The CDR3 has 14 residues. CDR3 nucleotides: TGTGCCAGCAGCTCTTACGGCGTCGCCCAGCCCCAGCATTTT. Translation: CASSSYGVAQPQHF.

This clonotype was counted a few times. J is TRBJ2-5 and V is TRBV20-1; 12 bases fit TRBD2. Trimming removed 6 bases from V and 0 bases from J; junction bases left unmatched: 5. Germline V CDR1 and CDR2: DFQATT, SNEGSKA (reference sequence). The CDR3 sequence is 15 residues long. The CDR3 loop reads CSADWTSGDQETQYF. The CDR3 nucleotides read TGCAGTGCCGACTGGACTAGCGGGGACCAAGAGACCCAGTACTTC.

This clonotype was seen a few times. CDR3 DNA: TGCGCCAGCAGCTTGGAAGGGGCGGGTGCGGATGAGCAGTTCTTC. This sequence encodes CASSLEGAGADEQFF. The chain joins TRBV5-1 to TRBJ2-1; D could derive from TRBD1 or TRBD2 (5 bases each). Trimming removed 0 bases at V and 8 bases at J, with 15 bases between. The CDR3 covers 15 residues. From germline, CDR1 is SGHRS and CDR2 YFSETQ.

In this sample, this clonotype turned up once. V usage is TRBV5-5 and J usage is TRBJ2-5, with 9 bases fitting TRBD1. Matching the DNA end better, TRBJ2-7 makes the J call doubtful. This CDR3 is 15 amino acids long. Per the germline V gene, CDR1 is SGHKS and CDR2 is YYEKEE (reference sequence). Here the CDR3 DNA reads TGTGCCAGCAGCTTTCAGTTGGACAGGGGTTACGAGCAGTACTTC. Translation: CASSFQLDRGYEQYF.

The V call is TRBV15, the J call TRBJ2-7, with 9 bases that match TRBD1. The CDR3 extends over 13 amino acids. Germline V gene lookup returns CDR1 LNHNV and CDR2 YYDKDF (reference sequence). V was pared by 3 bases and J by 6 bases, with 3 bases of the junction left unmatched. In DNA, the CDR3 is TGTGCCACCAGCAGGGACAGGGGAGGCGAGCAGTACTTC. Translating gives CATSRDRGGEQYF.